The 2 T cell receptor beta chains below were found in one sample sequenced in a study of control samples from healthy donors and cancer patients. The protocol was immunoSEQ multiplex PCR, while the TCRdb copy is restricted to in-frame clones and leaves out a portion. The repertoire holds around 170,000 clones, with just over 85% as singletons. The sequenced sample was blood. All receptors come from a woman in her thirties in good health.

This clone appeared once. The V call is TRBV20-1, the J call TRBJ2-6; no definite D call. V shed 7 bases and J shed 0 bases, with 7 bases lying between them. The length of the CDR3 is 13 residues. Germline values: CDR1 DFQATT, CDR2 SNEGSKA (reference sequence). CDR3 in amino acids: CSGSPSGANVLTF. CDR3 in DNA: TGCAGTGGTAGTCCCTCTGGGGCCAACGTCCTGACTTTC.

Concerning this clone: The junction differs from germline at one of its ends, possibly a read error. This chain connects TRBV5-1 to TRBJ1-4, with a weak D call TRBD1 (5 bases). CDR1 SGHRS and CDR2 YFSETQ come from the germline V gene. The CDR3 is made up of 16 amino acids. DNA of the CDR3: TGCGCCAGCTCCGCCTTAACAGGAGCGTCTAAGGAAAAACTGTTTTTT. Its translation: CASSALTGASKEKLFF. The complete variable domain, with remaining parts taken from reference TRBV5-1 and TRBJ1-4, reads KAGVTQTPRYLIKTRGQQVTLSCSPISGHRSVSWYQQTPGQGLQFLFEYFSETQRNKGNFPGRFSGRQFSNSRSEMNVSTLELGDSALYLCASSALTGASKEKLFFGSGTQLSVL.